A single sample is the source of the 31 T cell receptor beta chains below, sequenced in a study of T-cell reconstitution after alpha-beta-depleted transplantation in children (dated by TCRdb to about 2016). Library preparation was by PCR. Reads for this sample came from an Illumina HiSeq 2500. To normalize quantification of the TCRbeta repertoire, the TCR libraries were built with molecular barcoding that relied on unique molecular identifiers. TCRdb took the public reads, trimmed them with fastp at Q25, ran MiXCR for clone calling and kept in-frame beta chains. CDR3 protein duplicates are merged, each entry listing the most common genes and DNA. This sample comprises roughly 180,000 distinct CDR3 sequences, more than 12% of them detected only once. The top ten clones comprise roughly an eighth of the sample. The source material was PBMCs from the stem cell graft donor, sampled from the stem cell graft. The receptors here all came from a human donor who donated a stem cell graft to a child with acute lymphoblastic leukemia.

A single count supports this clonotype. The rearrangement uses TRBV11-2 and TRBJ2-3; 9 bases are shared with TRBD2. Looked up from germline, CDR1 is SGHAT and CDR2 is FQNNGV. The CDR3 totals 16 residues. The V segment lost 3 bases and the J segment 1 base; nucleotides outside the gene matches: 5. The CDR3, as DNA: TGTGCCAGCAGCTTTTGGCTAGCGGGACGCACAGATACGCAGTATTTT. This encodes CASSFWLAGRTDTQYF.

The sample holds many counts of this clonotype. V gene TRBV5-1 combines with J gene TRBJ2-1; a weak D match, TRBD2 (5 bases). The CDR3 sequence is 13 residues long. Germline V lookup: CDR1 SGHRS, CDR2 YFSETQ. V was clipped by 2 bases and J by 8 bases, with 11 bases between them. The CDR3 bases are TGCGCCAGCAGCTTTGGACTGCGCGATGAGCAGTTCTTC. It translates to CASSFGLRDEQFF.

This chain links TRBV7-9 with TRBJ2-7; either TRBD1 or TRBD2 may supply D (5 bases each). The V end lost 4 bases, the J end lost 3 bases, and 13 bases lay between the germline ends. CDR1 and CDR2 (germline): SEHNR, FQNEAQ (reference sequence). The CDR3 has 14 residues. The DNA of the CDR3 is TGTGCCAGCAGCTCCTCCGGGACCGTCTACGAGCAGTACTTC. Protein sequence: CASSSSGTVYEQYF.

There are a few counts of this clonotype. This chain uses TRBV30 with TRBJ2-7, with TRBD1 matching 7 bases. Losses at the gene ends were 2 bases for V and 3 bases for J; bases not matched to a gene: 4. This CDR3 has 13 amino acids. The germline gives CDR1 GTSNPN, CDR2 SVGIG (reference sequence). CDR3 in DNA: TGTGCCTGGAGTAATGACAGGGACTACGAGCAGTACTTC. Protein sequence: CAWSNDRDYEQYF.

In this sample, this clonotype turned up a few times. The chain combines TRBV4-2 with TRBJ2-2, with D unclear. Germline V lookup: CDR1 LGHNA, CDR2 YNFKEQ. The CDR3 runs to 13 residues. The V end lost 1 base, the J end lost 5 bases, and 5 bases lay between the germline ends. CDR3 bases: TGTGCCAGCAGCCAAGGGTCTACCGGGGAGCTGTTTTTT. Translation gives CASSQGSTGELFF.

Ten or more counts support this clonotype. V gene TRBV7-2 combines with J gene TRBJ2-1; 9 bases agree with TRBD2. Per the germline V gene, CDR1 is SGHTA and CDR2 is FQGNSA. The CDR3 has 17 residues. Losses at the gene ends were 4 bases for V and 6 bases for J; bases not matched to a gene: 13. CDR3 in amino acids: CASSYRGGTSRPNEQFF. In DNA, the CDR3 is TGTGCCAGCAGCTATCGAGGAGGGACTAGCCGGCCCAATGAGCAGTTCTTC.

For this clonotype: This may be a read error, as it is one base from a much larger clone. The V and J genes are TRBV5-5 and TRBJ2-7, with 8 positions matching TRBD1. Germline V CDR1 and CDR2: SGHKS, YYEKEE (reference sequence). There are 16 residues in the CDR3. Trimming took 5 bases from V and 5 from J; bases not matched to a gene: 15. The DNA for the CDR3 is TGTGCCAGCAGATCCCGACTAAGACAGGGGCTGGACGAGCAGTACTTC. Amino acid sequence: CASRSRLRQGLDEQYF.

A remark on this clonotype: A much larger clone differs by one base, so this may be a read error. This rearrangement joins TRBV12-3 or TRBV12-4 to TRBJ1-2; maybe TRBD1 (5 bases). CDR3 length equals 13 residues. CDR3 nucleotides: TGTGCCAGCACAAGGGACGGACACTATGGCGACACCTTC. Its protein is CASTRDGHYGDTF.

CDR3 region: CASSESWNQPQHF. The CDR3 nucleotides are TGCGCCAGCAGTGAGTCGTGGAATCAGCCCCAGCATTTT. The chain is built from TRBV10-1 and TRBJ1-5; D uncertain. This CDR3 spans 13 amino acids. Germline V gene lookup returns CDR1 WNHNN and CDR2 SYGVQD (reference sequence). Deletions cut 0 bases from V and 4 bases from J, with 4 bases between.

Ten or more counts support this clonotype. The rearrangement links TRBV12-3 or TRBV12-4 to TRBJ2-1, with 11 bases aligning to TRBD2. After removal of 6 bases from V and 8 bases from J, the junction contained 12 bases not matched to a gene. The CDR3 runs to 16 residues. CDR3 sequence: CASSPILAGGSDEQFF. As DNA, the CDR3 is TGTGCCAGCAGCCCAATCTTAGCGGGAGGGTCGGATGAGCAGTTCTTC.

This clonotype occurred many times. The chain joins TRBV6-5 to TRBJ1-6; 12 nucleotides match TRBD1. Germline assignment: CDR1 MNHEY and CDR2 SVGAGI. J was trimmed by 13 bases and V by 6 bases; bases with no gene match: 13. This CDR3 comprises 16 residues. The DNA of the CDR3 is TGTGCCAGCAGCCTCGGGACAGGGGGCCTAAATCGGCCCCTCCACTTT. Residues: CASSLGTGGLNRPLHF.

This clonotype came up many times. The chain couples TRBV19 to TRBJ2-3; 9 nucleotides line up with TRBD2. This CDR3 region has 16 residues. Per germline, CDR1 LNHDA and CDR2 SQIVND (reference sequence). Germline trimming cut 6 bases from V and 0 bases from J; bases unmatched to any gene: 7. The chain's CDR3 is CASRDLLAGSTDTQYF. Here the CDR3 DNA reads TGTGCCAGTAGGGACCTACTAGCGGGTAGCACAGATACGCAGTATTTT.

The CDR3, as DNA: TGTGCCAGCAGCCAAGATCGGCTAGCGGGATTCGCTGATGAGCAGTTCTTC. Residues: CASSQDRLAGFADEQFF. This chain connects TRBV3-1 to TRBJ2-1; 9 bases line up with TRBD2. This CDR3 spans 17 amino acids. CDR1 LGHDT and CDR2 YNNKEL come from the germline V gene (reference sequence). The V and J ends lost 0 bases and 8 bases, in that order; junction bases with no gene match: 11.

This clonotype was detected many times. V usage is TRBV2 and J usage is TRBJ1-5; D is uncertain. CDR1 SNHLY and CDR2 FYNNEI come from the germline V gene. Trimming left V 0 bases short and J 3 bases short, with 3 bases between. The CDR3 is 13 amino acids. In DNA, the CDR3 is TGTGCCAGCAGTGAAGCGTTCAATCAGCCCCAGCATTTT. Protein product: CASSEAFNQPQHF. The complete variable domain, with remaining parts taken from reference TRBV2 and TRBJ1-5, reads EPEVTQTPSHQVTQMGQEVILRCVPISNHLYFYWYRQILGQKVEFLVSFYNNEISEKSEIFDDQFSVERPDGSNFTLKIRSTKLEDSAMYFCASSEAFNQPQHFGDGTRLSIL.

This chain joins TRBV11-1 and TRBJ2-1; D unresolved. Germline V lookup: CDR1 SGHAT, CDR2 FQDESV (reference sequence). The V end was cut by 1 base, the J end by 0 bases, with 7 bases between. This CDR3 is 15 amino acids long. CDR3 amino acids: CASSLGLSSYNEQFF. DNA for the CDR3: TGTGCCAGCAGCTTAGGGCTTTCCTCCTACAATGAGCAGTTCTTC.

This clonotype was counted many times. CDR3 residues: CASSLWNEQFF. The DNA for the CDR3 is TGTGCCAGCAGTTTATGGAATGAGCAGTTCTTC. The chain is built from TRBV12-3 or TRBV12-4 and TRBJ2-1, with D unresolved. V was shortened by 2 bases and J by 7 bases, with 3 bases between the two germline ends. This CDR3 has 11 amino acids.

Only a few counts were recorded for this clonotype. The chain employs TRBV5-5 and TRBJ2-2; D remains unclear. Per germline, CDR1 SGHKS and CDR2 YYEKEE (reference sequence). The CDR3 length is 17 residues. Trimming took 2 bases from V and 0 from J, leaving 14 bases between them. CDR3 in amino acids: CASSFFSEFSNTGELFF. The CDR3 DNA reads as TGTGCCAGCAGCTTCTTTTCAGAATTCTCGAACACCGGGGAGCTGTTTTTT. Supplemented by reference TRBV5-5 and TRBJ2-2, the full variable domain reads DAGVTQSPTHLIKTRGQQVTLRCSPISGHKSVSWYQQVLGQGPQFIFQYYEKEERGRGNFPDRFSARQFPNYSSELNVNALLLGDSALYLCASSFFSEFSNTGELFFGEGSRLTVL.

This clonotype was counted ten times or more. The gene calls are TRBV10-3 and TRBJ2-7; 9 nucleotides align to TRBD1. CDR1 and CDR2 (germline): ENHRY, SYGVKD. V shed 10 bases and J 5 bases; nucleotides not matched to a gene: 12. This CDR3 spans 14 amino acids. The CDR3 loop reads CATVNRGLIDEQYF. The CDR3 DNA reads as TGTGCCACCGTAAACAGGGGGCTCATAGACGAGCAGTACTTC.

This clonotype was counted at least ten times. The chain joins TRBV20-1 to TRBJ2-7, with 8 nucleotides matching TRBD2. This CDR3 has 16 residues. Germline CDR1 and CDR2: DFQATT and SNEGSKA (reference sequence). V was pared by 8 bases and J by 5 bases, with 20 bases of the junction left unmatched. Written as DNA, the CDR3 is TGCAGTACCGGAGGGACTAGAACGATCGCTTCGAACGAGCAGTACTTC. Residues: CSTGGTRTIASNEQYF.

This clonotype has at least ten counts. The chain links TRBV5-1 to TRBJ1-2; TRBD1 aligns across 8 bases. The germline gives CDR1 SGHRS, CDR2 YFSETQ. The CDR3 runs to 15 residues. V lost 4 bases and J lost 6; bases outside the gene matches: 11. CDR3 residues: CASSEMDQGANGYTF. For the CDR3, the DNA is TGCGCCAGCAGCGAAATGGACCAGGGGGCGAATGGCTACACCTTC.

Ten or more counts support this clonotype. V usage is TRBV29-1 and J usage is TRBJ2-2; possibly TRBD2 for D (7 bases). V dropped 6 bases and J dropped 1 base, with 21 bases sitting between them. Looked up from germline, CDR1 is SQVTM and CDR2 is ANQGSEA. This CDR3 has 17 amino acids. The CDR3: CSVTNEGEGRNTGELFF. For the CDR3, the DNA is TGCAGCGTCACAAACGAGGGGGAGGGCCGGAACACCGGGGAGCTGTTTTTT.

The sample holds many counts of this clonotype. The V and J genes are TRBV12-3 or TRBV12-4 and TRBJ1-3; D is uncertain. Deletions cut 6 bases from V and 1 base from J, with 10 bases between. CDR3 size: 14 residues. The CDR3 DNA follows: TGTGCCAGCAGCTTCGACTCGTCTGGAAACACCATATATTTT. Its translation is CASSFDSSGNTIYF.

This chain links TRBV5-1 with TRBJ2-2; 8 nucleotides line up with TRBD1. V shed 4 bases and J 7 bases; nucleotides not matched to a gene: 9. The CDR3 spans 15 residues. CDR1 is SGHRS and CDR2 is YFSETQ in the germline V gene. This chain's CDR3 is CASSGTGTGYGELFF. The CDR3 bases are TGCGCCAGCAGCGGTACCGGGACAGGATACGGGGAGCTGTTTTTT.

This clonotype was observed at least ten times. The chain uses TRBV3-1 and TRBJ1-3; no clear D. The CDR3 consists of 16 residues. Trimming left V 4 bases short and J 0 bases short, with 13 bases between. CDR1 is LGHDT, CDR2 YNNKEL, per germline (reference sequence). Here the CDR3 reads CASSLRPDVSGNTIYF. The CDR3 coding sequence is TGTGCCAGCAGCCTACGACCGGACGTCTCTGGAAACACCATATATTTT.

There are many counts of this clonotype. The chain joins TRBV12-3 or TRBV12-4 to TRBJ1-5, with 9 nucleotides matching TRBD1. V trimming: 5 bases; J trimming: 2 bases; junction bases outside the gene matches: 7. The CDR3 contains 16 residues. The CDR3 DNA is TGTGCCAGCAGTCCCATGGACAGGGGAGGCAATCAGCCCCAGCATTTT. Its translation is CASSPMDRGGNQPQHF.

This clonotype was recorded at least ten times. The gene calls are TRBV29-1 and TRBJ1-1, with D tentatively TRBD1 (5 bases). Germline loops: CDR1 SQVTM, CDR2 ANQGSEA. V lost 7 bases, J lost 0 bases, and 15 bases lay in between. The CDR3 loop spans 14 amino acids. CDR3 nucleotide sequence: TGCAGCGCGGGGGATGGGGACCTGAACACTGAAGCTTTCTTT. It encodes CSAGDGDLNTEAFF.

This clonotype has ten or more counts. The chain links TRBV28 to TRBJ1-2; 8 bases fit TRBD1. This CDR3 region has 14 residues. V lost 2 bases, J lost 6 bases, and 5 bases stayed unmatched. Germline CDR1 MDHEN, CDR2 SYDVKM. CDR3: CASSLTRQGHGYTF. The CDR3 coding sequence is TGTGCCAGCAGTTTAACTAGACAGGGGCATGGCTACACCTTC.

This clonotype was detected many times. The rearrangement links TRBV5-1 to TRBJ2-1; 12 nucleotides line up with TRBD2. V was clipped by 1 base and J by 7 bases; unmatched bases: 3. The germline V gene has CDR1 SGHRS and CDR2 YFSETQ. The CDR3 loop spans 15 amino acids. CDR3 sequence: CASSLTSGRMNEQFF. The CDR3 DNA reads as TGCGCCAGCAGCTTGACTAGCGGGAGGATGAATGAGCAGTTCTTC.

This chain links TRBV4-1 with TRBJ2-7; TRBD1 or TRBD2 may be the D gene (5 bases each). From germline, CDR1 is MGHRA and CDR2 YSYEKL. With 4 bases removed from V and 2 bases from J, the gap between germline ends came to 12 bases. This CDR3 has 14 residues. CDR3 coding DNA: TGCGCCAGCAGCCGGGGGACGGACGCCTACGAGCAGTACTTC. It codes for CASSRGTDAYEQYF.

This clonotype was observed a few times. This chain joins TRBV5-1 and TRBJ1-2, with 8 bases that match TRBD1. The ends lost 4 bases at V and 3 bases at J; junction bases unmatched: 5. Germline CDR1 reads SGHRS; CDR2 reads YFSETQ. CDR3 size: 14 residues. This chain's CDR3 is CASSAVTGDYGYTF. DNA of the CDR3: TGCGCCAGCAGCGCTGTGACAGGGGACTATGGCTACACCTTC.

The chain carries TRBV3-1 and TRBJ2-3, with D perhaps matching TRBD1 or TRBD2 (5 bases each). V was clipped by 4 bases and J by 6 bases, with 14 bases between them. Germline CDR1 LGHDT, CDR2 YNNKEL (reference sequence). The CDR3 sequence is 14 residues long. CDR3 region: CASSRGPGEDTQYF. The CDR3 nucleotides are TGTGCCAGCAGCCGGGGACCCGGCGAGGATACGCAGTATTTT.